Following are 18 T cell receptor beta chains from one sample sequenced in a study of blood T cell repertoires in COVID-19. The method was immunoSEQ multiplex PCR; TCRdb's version includes in-frame clones alone and lacks a portion of them. The sample lists around 200,000 clones; approximately 85% were seen once. Specimen: peripheral blood. These receptors were taken from a man aged 55-75 years with acute or convalescent COVID-19.

This chain connects TRBV5-1 to TRBJ2-7; 10 bases agree with TRBD2. This CDR3 region has 14 residues. CDR1 and CDR2 from the germline V gene are SGHRS and YFSETQ. J lost 5 bases, V lost 0 bases, and 2 bases had no gene match. In DNA, the CDR3 is TGCGCCAGCAGCTTGGGGACTAGCGGCCACGAGCAGTACTTC. Translated, it gives CASSLGTSGHEQYF. The whole variable domain, remainder taken from reference TRBV5-1 and TRBJ2-7, is KAGVTQTPRYLIKTRGQQVTLSCSPISGHRSVSWYQQTPGQGLQFLFEYFSETQRNKGNFPGRFSGRQFSNSRSEMNVSTLELGDSALYLCASSLGTSGHEQYFGPGTRLTVT.

The rearrangement uses TRBV7-2 and TRBJ1-5; D ambiguous. V dropped 3 bases and J dropped 1 base, with 13 bases sitting between them. The CDR3 is made up of 16 amino acids. Germline CDR1 and CDR2: SGHTA and FQGNSA. The CDR3 loop is CASSFMGISSNQPQHF. The CDR3 region has the DNA TGTGCCAGCAGCTTCATGGGCATAAGCAGCAATCAGCCCCAGCATTTT.

The chain combines TRBV7-9 with TRBJ1-1; 7 bases line up with TRBD1. The CDR3 spans 12 residues. V was clipped by 10 bases and J by 7 bases; unmatched bases: 9. The V gene's germline CDR1 is SEHNR and CDR2 FQNEAQ (reference sequence). The CDR3 nucleotides read TGTGCCAATGCCATACAGGGGATTGAAGCTTTCTTT. Translation gives CANAIQGIEAFF. The whole variable domain, remainder taken from reference TRBV7-9 and TRBJ1-1, is DTGVSQNPRHKITKRGQNVTFRCDPISEHNRLYWYRQTLGQGPEFLTYFQNEAQLEKSRLLSDRFSAERPKGSFSTLEIQRTEQGDSAMYLCANAIQGIEAFFGQGTRLTVV.

The rearrangement uses TRBV5-4 and TRBJ2-5; TRBD1 aligns across 7 bases. The CDR3 is 14 residues long. Germline lookup yields CDR1 SGHNT and CDR2 YYREEE (reference sequence). Losses at the gene ends were 5 bases for V and 3 bases for J; bases not matched to a gene: 7. The chain's CDR3 is CASRSQGIEETQYF. CDR3 in DNA: TGTGCCAGCAGGTCACAGGGGATCGAAGAGACCCAGTACTTC.

V gene TRBV24-1 combines with J gene TRBJ2-1; possible D gene TRBD2, 7 bases. Germline V gene sequence: CDR1 KGHDR, CDR2 SFDVKD. The length of the CDR3 is 13 residues. V was shortened by 9 bases and J by 7 bases, with 15 bases between the two germline ends. DNA for the CDR3: TGTGCCACCTGGGGGGGGCTGAGGAATGAGCAGTTCTTC. Protein product: CATWGGLRNEQFF.

The chain uses TRBV5-1 and TRBJ2-2; no clear D gene. Germline V lookup: CDR1 SGHRS, CDR2 YFSETQ. V gave up 4 bases and J gave up 6 bases, with 10 bases separating them. The CDR3 runs 13 residues. Here the CDR3 reads CASSPWAPGELFF. The DNA of the CDR3 is TGCGCCAGCAGCCCGTGGGCCCCCGGGGAGCTGTTTTTT.

The V and J genes are TRBV9 and TRBJ1-2; D unresolved. The CDR3 loop spans 12 amino acids. V lost 4 bases and J lost 4, with 8 bases in between. Germline CDR1 SGDLS, CDR2 YYNGEE. For the CDR3, the DNA is TGTGCCAGCAGCTCCTTGAGCTATGGCTACACCTTC. This translates into CASSSLSYGYTF.

The chain recombines TRBV19 with TRBJ1-1, with D maybe TRBD1 (6 bases). The germline gives CDR1 LNHDA, CDR2 SQIVND (reference sequence). The CDR3 totals 14 residues. V was trimmed by 10 bases and J by 4 bases, leaving 19 bases between them. The CDR3 here is CAIRWDTGATEAFF. CDR3 nucleotide sequence: TGTGCCATTCGCTGGGACACTGGGGCCACTGAAGCTTTCTTT.

V gene TRBV7-9 combines with J gene TRBJ2-7; TRBD1 agrees at 9 bases. Trimming took 3 bases from V and 3 from J; bases not matched to a gene: 6. This CDR3 is built from 15 residues. CDR1 SEHNR and CDR2 FQNEAQ come from the germline V gene (reference sequence). CDR3 nucleotides: TGTGCCAGCAGCTTGACAGGGGGGATCGACTACGAGCAGTACTTC. It is translated as CASSLTGGIDYEQYF.

V is TRBV6-2 or TRBV6-3 and J is TRBJ2-7, with 13 bases aligning to TRBD2. V shed 3 bases, J shed 1 base, and the junction held 12 bases outside the gene matches. This CDR3 is 19 amino acids long. Germline CDR1 MNHEY, CDR2 SVGEGT. CDR3: CASSYPGLAGDRASYEQYF. The CDR3 bases are TGTGCCAGCAGTTATCCTGGACTAGCGGGAGATAGGGCATCCTACGAGCAGTACTTC.

The chain is built from TRBV29-1 and TRBJ2-7; TRBD1 aligns across 11 bases. The CDR3 runs to 13 residues. Germline V gene lookup returns CDR1 SQVTM and CDR2 ANQGSEA. With V trimmed by 7 bases and J by 7 bases, 9 bases remained unmatched. CDR3 in amino acids: CSGCGTGGGEQYF. The CDR3 nucleotides read TGCAGCGGGTGCGGGACAGGGGGAGGAGAGCAGTACTTC.

This chain uses TRBV2 with TRBJ2-1; TRBD2 matches 7 bases. From germline, CDR1 is SNHLY and CDR2 FYNNEI. Losses at the gene ends were 8 bases for V and 7 bases for J; bases not matched to a gene: 14. The CDR3 is made up of 15 amino acids. The CDR3 DNA follows: TGTGCCAGCCAAATTGGGGCGGGAGCGAGAAATGAGCAGTTCTTC. It specifies CASQIGAGARNEQFF. Using reference TRBV2 and TRBJ2-1 for the parts outside the CDR3, the full variable domain is EPEVTQTPSHQVTQMGQEVILRCVPISNHLYFYWYRQILGQKVEFLVSFYNNEISEKSEIFDDQFSVERPDGSNFTLKIRSTKLEDSAMYFCASQIGAGARNEQFFGPGTRLTVL.

The chain employs TRBV4-2 and TRBJ2-7; D may be TRBD1 (6 bases). The length of the CDR3 is 13 residues. Germline V gene data show CDR1 as LGHNA and CDR2 as YNFKEQ. V was clipped by 4 bases and J by 4 bases, with 11 bases between them. CDR3 in DNA: TGTGCCAGCAGCCCGAAAACAGGGTACGAGCAGTACTTC. Its protein is CASSPKTGYEQYF.

This chain links TRBV2 with TRBJ1-6; D unresolved. Germline CDR1 reads SNHLY; CDR2 reads FYNNEI. Deletions cut 9 bases from V and 5 bases from J, with 17 bases between. The CDR3 runs 15 residues. The CDR3 DNA is TGTGCCAGACAAGACCCCGGGAGACATAATTCACCCCTCCACTTT. This encodes CARQDPGRHNSPLHF.

J is TRBJ2-1 and V is TRBV5-4; TRBD2 matches 8 bases. This CDR3 spans 14 amino acids. The V gene's germline CDR1 is SGHNT and CDR2 YYREEE (reference sequence). Losses at the gene ends were 0 bases for V and 7 bases for J; bases not matched to a gene: 3. The CDR3 spells CASSLVSGRNEQFF. CDR3 DNA sequence: TGTGCCAGCAGCTTGGTCAGCGGGAGAAATGAGCAGTTCTTC.

This sequence joins TRBV6-5 and TRBJ2-5, with 8 bases aligning to TRBD1. Trimming took 5 bases from V and 4 from J; bases not matched to a gene: 9. Germline CDR1 reads MNHEY; CDR2 reads SVGAGI. The CDR3 is made up of 15 amino acids. The CDR3 sequence is CASSTRTGWGETQYF. The CDR3 nucleotides read TGTGCCAGCAGTACTCGGACAGGGTGGGGAGAGACCCAGTACTTC.

This clone was picked up one time. This rearrangement joins TRBV5-4 to TRBJ2-5, with 7 bases aligning to TRBD2. Germline CDR1 and CDR2: SGHNT and YYREEE (reference sequence). The CDR3 covers 15 residues. V lost 5 bases to trimming and J lost 1 base; unmatched junction nucleotides: 8. Written as DNA, the CDR3 is TGTGCCAGCAGTCCGGGAGGCCGCGTCCAAGAGACCCAGTACTTC. This gives the protein CASSPGGRVQETQYF.

The gene calls are TRBV6-5 and TRBJ2-3, with D perhaps matching TRBD2 (7 bases). The V and J ends lost 7 bases and 7 bases respectively, with 15 bases between them. This CDR3 has 13 residues. Germline assignment: CDR1 MNHEY and CDR2 SVGAGI. CDR3 residues: CASTTPGGYTQYF. Written as DNA, the CDR3 is TGTGCCAGCACTACCCCGGGGGGCTATACGCAGTATTTT.